These 10 T cell receptor beta chains were sequenced from one sample in a study of tumor-infiltrating lymphocytes in primary liver carcinoma (dated by TCRdb to about 2017). Data came from an Illumina HiSeq 2500. TCRbeta-specific cDNA was reverse-transcribed from roughly 500 ng total RNA using a constant-region primer and ProtoScript II reverse transcriptase. Construction of the TCRbeta libraries relied on three nested rounds of multiplex PCR, following a slightly modified ARM-PCR procedure. Multiplex TRBV1-TRBV30 forward primers and a Cbeta reverse primer were used in the first two PCR rounds, each of which was run for 9 to 11 cycles. In-frame beta chains were kept once TCRdb had trimmed the public reads at Q25 with fastp and called clones with MiXCR. Rows merge per CDR3 protein into single entries with the most common DNA and genes. This sample has 150,000 to 200,000 distinct CDR3 sequences in its table, and about 60% of those were observed once. The ten top clones hold 65% to 80% of the sample.

TRIzol reagent was used to extract blood RNA from unsorted whole blood, while the DNeasy Blood & Tissue kit provided the germline DNA. Input material: peripheral blood. Receptor source: a man in his forties with primary liver carcinoma and hepatitis B virus infection.

CDR3 loop: CASRTSGELFF. DNA of the CDR3: TGTGCCAGCAGAACAAGCGGGGAGCTGTTTTTT. The V and J genes are TRBV12-3 or TRBV12-4 and TRBJ2-2; unclear D gene. The V end was cut by 6 bases, the J end by 7 bases, with 6 bases between. The CDR3 loop spans 11 amino acids.

A few counts support this clonotype. The V call is TRBV1, the J call TRBJ2-1; the D call in the table, TRBD2, was not verified against the DNA. TRBV1 counts as a pseudogene. The CDR3 has 15 residues. For the CDR3, the DNA is TGCACCAGCAGCCCCCCGACTAGCGGGACACATGAACAGTTCTTC. This gives the protein CTSSPPTSGTHEQFF.

About this clonotype: This could be a read error, since a much larger clone is one nucleotide away. The genes are TRBV12-3 or TRBV12-4 and TRBJ2-7; no clear D. The CDR3 contains 14 residues. This chain's CDR3 is CASSLGTGSCEQYF. The CDR3 DNA sequence: TGTGCCAGCAGTTTAGGGACGGGCTCCTGCGAGCAGTACTTC.

Comments on this clonotype: Because it lacks the conserved phenylalanine or tryptophan at the end, this CDR3 is likely a read error. The chain joins TRBV4-1 to TRBJ2-3, with TRBD2 identical over 9 bases. The CDR3 is made up of 16 amino acids. Germline V gives CDR1 MGHRA, CDR2 YSYEKL. V lost 0 bases and J lost 1; bases outside the gene matches: 2. The chain's CDR3 is CASSQEVAGGTDTQYS. CDR3 nucleotides: TGCGCCAGCAGCCAAGAGGTAGCGGGGGGCACAGATACGCAGTATTCT.

V and J are TRBV29-1 and TRBJ2-5, with 10 bases lining up with TRBD1. This CDR3 spans 15 amino acids. Germline lookup yields CDR1 SQVTM and CDR2 ANQGSEA. Trimming took 6 bases from V and 4 from J; bases not matched to a gene: 11. For the CDR3, the DNA is TGCAGCGTCGCCGGGACAGGGGCTCATGCAGAGACCCAGTACTTC. Protein: CSVAGTGAHAETQYF.

The chain employs TRBV6-1 and TRBJ2-5, with D maybe TRBD1 (5 bases). The CDR3 extends over 14 amino acids. Between the trimmed V and J ends, which lost 1 base and 1 base, there was a span of 7 bases. In germline, CDR1 is MNHNS, CDR2 SASEGT. CDR3 bases: TGTGCCAGCAGTGAAGGGGGCCTCCAAGAGACCCAGTACTTC. It specifies CASSEGGLQETQYF.

The chain links TRBV10-3 to TRBJ2-7, with D possibly TRBD2 on 6 matching bases. Trimming took 8 bases from V and 0 from J, leaving 17 bases between them. Germline CDR1 reads ENHRY; CDR2 reads SYGVKD. The CDR3 is 15 residues long. The DNA for the CDR3 is TGTGCCATCGGGCCGGGGGTAGCGGACTCCTACGAGCAGTACTTC. Translation gives CAIGPGVADSYEQYF.

As regards this clonotype: A much larger clone lies a single base off, so this may be a read error. The chain joins TRBV6-5 to TRBJ2-3; 7 bases are shared with TRBD1. Losses at the gene ends were 4 bases for V and 4 bases for J; bases not matched to a gene: 5. The CDR3 covers 14 residues. CDR1 is MNHEY, CDR2 SVGAGI, per germline. CDR3 loop: CASSWGTVPDTQYF. The CDR3 bases are TGTGCCAGCAGTTGGGGGACAGTCCCAGATACGCAGTATTTT.

Remarks on this clonotype: One end of the junction varies from germline; a read error may be responsible. This chain connects TRBV6-1 to TRBJ2-1; 7 positions match TRBD1. From germline, CDR1 is MNHNS and CDR2 SASEGT. CDR3 length: 13 residues. The CDR3 here is CTSRDDRDHEQFF. CDR3 bases: TGTACCAGCAGGGATGACAGGGACCATGAGCAGTTCTTC.

Worth noting for this clonotype: This likely comes from a read error, as the CDR3 has no conserved phenylalanine or tryptophan at its end. The chain joins TRBV6-5 to TRBJ2-1; 10 nucleotides align to TRBD2. The V gene's germline CDR1 is MNHEY and CDR2 SVGAGI. The CDR3 is made up of 16 amino acids. Unmatched junction bases numbered 12, after V lost 4 bases and J lost 9 bases. The CDR3 reads CASSLLRAGGPSEQFL. CDR3 DNA: TGTGCCAGCAGTTTACTGCGAGCGGGAGGGCCCTCTGAGCAGTTCTTA.